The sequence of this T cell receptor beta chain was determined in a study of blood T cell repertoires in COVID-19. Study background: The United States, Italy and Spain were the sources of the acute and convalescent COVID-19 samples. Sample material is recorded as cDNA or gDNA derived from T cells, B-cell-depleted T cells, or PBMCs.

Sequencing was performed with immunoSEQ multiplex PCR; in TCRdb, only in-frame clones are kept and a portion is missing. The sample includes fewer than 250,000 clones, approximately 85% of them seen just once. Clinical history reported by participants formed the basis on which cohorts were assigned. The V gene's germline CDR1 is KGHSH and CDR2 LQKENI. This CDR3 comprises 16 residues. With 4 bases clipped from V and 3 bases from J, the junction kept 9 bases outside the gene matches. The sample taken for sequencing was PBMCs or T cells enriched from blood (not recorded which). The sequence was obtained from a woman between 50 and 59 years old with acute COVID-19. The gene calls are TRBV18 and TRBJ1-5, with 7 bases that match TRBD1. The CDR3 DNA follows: TGTGCCAGCTCACTACCAGGGACAGCCAACAATCAGCCCCAGCATTTT. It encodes CASSLPGTANNQPQHF.